This TCR beta chain is drawn from a study of blood T cell repertoires in COVID-19. Study background: Sources were T cells, B-cell-depleted T cells, or PBMCs; the material itself was cDNA or gDNA.

Sequencing was performed with immunoSEQ multiplex PCR; in TCRdb, only in-frame clones are kept and a portion is missing. In the table there are around 150,000 clones, over 75% of which are singletons. Membership in each cohort depended on participant-reported clinical history. The sequence was obtained from a woman aged 45-65 years who had recovered from COVID-19. The specimen sequenced was PBMCs or T cells enriched from blood (not recorded which).

The CDR3 DNA is TGTGCCAGCAGCCCCACTAGCGGGAGGCCCCATGAGCAGTTCTTC. Encoded protein: CASSPTSGRPHEQFF. The chain recombines TRBV16 with TRBJ2-1; 12 positions match TRBD2. V was clipped by 4 bases and J by 8 bases; unmatched bases: 6. CDR1 is KGHSY, CDR2 FQNENV, per germline. The CDR3 has 15 residues.